This T cell receptor beta chain comes out of a study of Ad26.COV2.S vaccination and SARS-CoV-2 variants. As for the study in general: A COV1001 Ad26.COV2.S trial-arm participant provided the sample. The authors gave Ad26.COV2.S intramuscularly, either once or twice 56 days apart. Study-level results: Vaccine and placebo recipients had similar non-spike TCR breadth.

Comments on this clone: The target antigen is unknown.

Sequencing used immunoSEQ multiplex PCR; TCRdb keeps in-frame clones, though not all of them. The sample lists fewer than 400,000 clones; roughly 84% were seen once. There are 15 residues in the CDR3. Trimming removed 0 bases from V and 5 bases from J; junction bases left unmatched: 0. The V gene's germline CDR1 is ENHRY and CDR2 SYGVKD. Treatment specified: around 19 received Ad26.COV2.S at low or high dose, single or two shots; 5 received placebo; per-sample allocation not given. The investigators took samples on day 63 after the first vaccine or placebo injection. Cohort 1b enrolled adults aged 18-55 years in Boston.

This sequence originates from a person aged 18-60 years who received the Ad26.COV2.S COVID-19 vaccine or a placebo. This rearrangement joins TRBV10-3 to TRBJ1-4, with 10 bases identical to TRBD1. Specimen: peripheral blood, collected in a trial of Ad26.COV2.S vaccine versus placebo. Here the CDR3 reads CAISESGQGNEKLFF. The CDR3 coding sequence is TGTGCCATCAGTGAGTCGGGACAGGGGAATGAAAAACTGTTTTTT.